What follows describes a single T cell receptor beta chain. This sample was included in a study of blood T cell repertoires in COVID-19. In the original processing: Amplification of reference gene primers was used by the study to estimate nucleated cell counts. Assay used: immunoSEQ multiplex PCR; TCRdb lists only in-frame clones, some missing. The V and J calls and clone size were taken over from that table, and D and trimming were inferred from the DNA. The sample has about 140,000 clones, 76% seen once. The germline CDR1 and CDR2 sequences are SGDLS and YYNGEE. The length of the CDR3 is 15 residues. Trimming took off 0 bases at V and 7 bases at J, with 16 bases between the two ends.

Sequencing used peripheral blood. The V call is TRBV9, the J call TRBJ1-1; TRBD1 is a possible D gene (6 bases). The TCR originated in a woman older than 75 with active or convalescent COVID-19. The DNA of the CDR3 is TGTGCCAGCAGCGTAGGGCCCGCCGGACAGTTTGAAGCTTTCTTT. Translation: CASSVGPAGQFEAFF.